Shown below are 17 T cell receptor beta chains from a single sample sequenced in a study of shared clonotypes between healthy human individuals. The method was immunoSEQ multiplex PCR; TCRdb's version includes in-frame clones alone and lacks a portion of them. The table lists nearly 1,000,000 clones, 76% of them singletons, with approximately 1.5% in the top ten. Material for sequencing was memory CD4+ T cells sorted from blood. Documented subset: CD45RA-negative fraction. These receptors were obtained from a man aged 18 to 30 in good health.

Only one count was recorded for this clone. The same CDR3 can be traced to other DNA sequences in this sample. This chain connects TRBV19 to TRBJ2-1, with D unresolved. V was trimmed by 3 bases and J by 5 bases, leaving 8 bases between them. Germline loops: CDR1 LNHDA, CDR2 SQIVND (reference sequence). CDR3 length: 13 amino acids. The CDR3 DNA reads TGTGCCAGTAGTATCGGTCAGAACAATGAGCAGTTCTTC. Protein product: CASSIGQNNEQFF. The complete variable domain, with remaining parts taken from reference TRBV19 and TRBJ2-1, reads DGGITQSPKYLFRKEGQNVTLSCEQNLNHDAMYWYRQDPGQGLRLIYYSQIVNDFQKGDIAEGYSVSREKKESFPLTVTSAQKNPTAFYLCASSIGQNNEQFFGPGTRLTVL.

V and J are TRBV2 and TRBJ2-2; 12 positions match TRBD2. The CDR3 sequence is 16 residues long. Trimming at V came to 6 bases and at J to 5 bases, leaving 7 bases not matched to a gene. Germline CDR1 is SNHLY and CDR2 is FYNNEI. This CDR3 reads CASSLGTSGRTGELFF. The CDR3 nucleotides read TGTGCCAGCAGCCTAGGGACTAGCGGGCGTACCGGGGAGCTGTTTTTT.

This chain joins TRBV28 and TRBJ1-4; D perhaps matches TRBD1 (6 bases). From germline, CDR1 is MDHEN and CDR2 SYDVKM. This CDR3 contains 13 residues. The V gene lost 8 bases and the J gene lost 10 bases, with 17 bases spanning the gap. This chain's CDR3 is CASGGGQGGKLFF. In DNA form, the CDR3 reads TGTGCCAGCGGAGGGGGGCAGGGTGGAAAACTGTTTTTT.

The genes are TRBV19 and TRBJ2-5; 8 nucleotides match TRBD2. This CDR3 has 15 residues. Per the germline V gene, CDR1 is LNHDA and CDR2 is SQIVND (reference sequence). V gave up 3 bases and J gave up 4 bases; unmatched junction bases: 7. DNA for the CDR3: TGTGCCAGTAGTATTAGAGCGGGAGTTGGAGAGACCCAGTACTTC. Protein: CASSIRAGVGETQYF.

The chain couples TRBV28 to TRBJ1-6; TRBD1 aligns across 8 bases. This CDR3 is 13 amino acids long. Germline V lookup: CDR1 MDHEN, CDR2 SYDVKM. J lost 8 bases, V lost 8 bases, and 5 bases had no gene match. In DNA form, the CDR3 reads TGTGCCAGCGGGGGACAGGACCATTCACCCCTCCACTTT. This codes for CASGGQDHSPLHF. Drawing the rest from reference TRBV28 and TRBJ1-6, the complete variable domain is DVKVTQSSRYLVKRTGEKVFLECVQDMDHENMFWYRQDPGLGLRLIYFSYDVKMKEKGDIPEGYSVSREKKERFSLILESASTNQTSMYLCASGGQDHSPLHFGNGTRLTVT.

The DNA of the CDR3 is TGCAGCGCGGACAGGGGAAGGAACACTGAAGCTTTCTTT. It translates to CSADRGRNTEAFF. This sequence joins TRBV29-1 and TRBJ1-1; 9 bases match TRBD1. There are 13 residues in the CDR3. Germline V gives CDR1 SQVTM, CDR2 ANQGSEA. Germline trimming cut 7 bases from V and 1 base from J; bases unmatched to any gene: 4.

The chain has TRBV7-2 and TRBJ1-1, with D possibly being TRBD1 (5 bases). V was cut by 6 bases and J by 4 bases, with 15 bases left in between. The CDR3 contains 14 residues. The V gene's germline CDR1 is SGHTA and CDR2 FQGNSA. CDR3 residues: CASSLSSGSTEAFF. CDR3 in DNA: TGTGCCAGCAGTTTAAGTTCAGGGAGCACTGAAGCTTTCTTT.

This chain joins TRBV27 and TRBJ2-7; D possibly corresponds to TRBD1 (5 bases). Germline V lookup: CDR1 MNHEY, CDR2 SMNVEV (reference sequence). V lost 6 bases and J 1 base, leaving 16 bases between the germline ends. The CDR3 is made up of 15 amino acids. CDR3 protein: CASSPLGTGSYEQYF. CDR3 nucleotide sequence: TGTGCCAGCAGCCCCTTGGGCACAGGTTCCTACGAGCAGTACTTC.

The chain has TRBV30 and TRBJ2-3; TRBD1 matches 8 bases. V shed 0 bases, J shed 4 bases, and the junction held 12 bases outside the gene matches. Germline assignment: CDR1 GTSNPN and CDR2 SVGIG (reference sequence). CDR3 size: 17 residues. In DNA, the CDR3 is TGTGCCTGGAGTGTGGGGGCCCAGGGGGCGTATTCAGATACGCAGTATTTT. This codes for CAWSVGAQGAYSDTQYF.

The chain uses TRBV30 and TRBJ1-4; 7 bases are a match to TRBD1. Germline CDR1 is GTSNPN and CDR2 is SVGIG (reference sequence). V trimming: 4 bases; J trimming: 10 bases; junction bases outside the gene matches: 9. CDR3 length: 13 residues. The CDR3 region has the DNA TGTGCCTGGACTGACAGGGAAGTCGGAAAACTGTTTTTT. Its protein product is CAWTDREVGKLFF.

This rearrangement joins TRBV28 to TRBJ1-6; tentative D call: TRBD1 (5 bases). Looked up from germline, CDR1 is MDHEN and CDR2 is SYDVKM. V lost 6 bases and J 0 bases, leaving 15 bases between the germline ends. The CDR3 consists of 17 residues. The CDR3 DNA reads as TGTGCCAGCAGACTATGGGGCTCTAGCTCCTATAATTCACCCCTCCACTTT. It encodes CASRLWGSSSYNSPLHF. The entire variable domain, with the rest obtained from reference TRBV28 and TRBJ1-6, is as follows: DVKVTQSSRYLVKRTGEKVFLECVQDMDHENMFWYRQDPGLGLRLIYFSYDVKMKEKGDIPEGYSVSREKKERFSLILESASTNQTSMYLCASRLWGSSSYNSPLHFGNGTRLTVT.

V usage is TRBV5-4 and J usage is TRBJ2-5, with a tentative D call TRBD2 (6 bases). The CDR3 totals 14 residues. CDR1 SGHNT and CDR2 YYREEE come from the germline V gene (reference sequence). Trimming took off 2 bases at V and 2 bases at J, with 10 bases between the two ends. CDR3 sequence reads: CASSLGLSQETQYF. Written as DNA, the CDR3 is TGTGCCAGCAGCTTAGGACTATCTCAAGAGACCCAGTACTTC. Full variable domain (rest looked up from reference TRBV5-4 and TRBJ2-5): ETGVTQSPTHLIKTRGQQVTLRCSSQSGHNTVSWYQQALGQGPQFIFQYYREEENGRGNFPPRFSGLQFPNYSSELNVNALELDDSALYLCASSLGLSQETQYFGPGTRLLVL.

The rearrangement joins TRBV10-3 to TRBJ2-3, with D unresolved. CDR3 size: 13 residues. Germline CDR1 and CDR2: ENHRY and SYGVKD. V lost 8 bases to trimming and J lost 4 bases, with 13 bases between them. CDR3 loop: CAIRSLSADTQYF. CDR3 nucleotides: TGTGCCATCCGGAGTCTGTCCGCAGATACGCAGTATTTT.

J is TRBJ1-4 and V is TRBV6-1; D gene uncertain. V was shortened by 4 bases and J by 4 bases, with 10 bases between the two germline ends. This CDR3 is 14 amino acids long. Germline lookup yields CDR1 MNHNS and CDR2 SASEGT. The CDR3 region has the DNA TGTGCCAGCAGTGGGGCGGGGTTTAATGAAAAACTGTTTTTT. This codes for CASSGAGFNEKLFF.

The CDR3 bases are TGTGCCAGCAGCTTAGTAGGCGACAGCAAATACGAGCAGTACTTC. This codes for CASSLVGDSKYEQYF. The rearrangement uses TRBV7-2 and TRBJ2-7; a weak D match, TRBD1 (5 bases). The V end lost 1 base, the J end lost 4 bases, and 14 bases lay between the germline ends. The CDR3 consists of 15 residues. The germline gives CDR1 SGHTA, CDR2 FQGNSA.

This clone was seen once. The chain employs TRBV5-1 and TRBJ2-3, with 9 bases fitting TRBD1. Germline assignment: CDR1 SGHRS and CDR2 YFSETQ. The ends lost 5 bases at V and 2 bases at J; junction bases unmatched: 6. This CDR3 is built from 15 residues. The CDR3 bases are TGCGCCAGCAGTCTGGGACAGGGACTCACAGATACGCAGTATTTT. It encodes CASSLGQGLTDTQYF.

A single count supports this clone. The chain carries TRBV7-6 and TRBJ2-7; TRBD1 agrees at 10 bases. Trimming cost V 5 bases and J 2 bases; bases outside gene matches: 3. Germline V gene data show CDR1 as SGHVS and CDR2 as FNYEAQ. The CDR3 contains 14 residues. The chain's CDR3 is CASSAGTGAYEQYF. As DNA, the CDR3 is TGTGCCAGCAGCGCCGGGACAGGGGCCTACGAGCAGTACTTC.